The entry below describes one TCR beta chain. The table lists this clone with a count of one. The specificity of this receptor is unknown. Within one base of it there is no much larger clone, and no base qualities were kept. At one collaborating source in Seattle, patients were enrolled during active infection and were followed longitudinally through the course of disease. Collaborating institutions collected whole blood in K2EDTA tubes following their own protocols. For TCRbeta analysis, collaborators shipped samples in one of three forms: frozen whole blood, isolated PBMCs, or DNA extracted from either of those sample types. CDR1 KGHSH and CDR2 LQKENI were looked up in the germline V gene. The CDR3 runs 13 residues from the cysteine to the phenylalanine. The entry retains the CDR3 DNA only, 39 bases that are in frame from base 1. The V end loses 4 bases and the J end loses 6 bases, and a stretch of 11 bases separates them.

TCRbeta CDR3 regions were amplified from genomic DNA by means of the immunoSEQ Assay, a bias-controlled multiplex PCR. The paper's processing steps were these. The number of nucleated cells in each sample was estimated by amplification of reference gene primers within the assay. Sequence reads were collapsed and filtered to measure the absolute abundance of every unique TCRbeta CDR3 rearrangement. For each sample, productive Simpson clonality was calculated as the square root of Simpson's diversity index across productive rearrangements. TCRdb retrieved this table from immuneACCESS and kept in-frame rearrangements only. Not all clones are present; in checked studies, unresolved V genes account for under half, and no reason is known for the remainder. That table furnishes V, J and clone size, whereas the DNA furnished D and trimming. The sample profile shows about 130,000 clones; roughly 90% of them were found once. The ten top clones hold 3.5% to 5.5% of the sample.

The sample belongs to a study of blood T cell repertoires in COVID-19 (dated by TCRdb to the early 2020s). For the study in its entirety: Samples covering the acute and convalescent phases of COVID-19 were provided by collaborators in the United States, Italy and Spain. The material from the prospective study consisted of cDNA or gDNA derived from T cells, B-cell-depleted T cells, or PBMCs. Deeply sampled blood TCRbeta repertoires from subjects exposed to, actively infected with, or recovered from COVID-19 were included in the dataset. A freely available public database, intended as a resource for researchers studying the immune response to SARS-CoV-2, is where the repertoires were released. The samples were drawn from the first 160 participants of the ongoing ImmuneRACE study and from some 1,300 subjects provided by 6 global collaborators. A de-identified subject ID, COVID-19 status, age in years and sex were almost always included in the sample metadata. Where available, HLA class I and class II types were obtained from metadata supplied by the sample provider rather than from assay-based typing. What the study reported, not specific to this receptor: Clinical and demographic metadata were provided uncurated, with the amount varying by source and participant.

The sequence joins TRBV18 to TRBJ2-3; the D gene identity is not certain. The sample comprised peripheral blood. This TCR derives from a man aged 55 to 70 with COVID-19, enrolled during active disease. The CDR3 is CASSQASGDTQYF. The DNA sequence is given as TGTGCCAGCTCACAGGCTTCCGGGGATACGCAGTATTTT.